These 22 T cell receptor beta chains were all obtained from the same sample, sequenced in a study of T cells after yellow fever vaccination (dated by TCRdb to between 2017 and 2020). What this sample's treatment or condition label stands for: live attenuated yellow fever vaccine strain. The library relied on 5' RACE. The instrument given in TCRdb is Illumina NovaSeq 6000. In TCRdb, the public reads were trimmed at Q25 with fastp and aligned with MiXCR, with productive beta chains retained. Merged by CDR3 protein, the rows form single entries marked with the most common genes and DNA. Within this sample are 200,000 to 300,000 distinct CDR3 sequences, with about 3.7% of them counted one time only. The ten largest clones capture around a fifth of the sample. The material sequenced was PBMCs, taken 15 days after the yellow fever booster vaccination. The receptors here all came from a man younger than 35 who received the YFV17D yellow fever vaccine.

There are many counts of this clonotype. This CDR3 reads CASSSQGAGADTQYF. The CDR3 DNA reads as TGTGCCAGCAGCTCCCAGGGGGCAGGTGCAGATACGCAGTATTTT. The chain joins TRBV3-1 to TRBJ2-3; 8 nucleotides match TRBD1. Germline V CDR1 and CDR2: LGHDT, YNNKEL (reference sequence). The J segment lost 4 bases and the V segment lost 5 bases, leaving 8 bases of the junction unmatched. The CDR3 is made up of 15 amino acids.

In its sample, this clonotype was seen a few times. The genes are TRBV19 and TRBJ1-1, with D possibly matching TRBD1 (5 bases). From germline, CDR1 is LNHDA and CDR2 SQIVND (reference sequence). With 5 bases removed from V and 13 bases from J, the gap between germline ends came to 23 bases. The CDR3 is 14 residues long. The CDR3: CASSSDSRFSFGFF. The CDR3 DNA reads TGTGCCAGTAGTTCCGACAGTAGATTCTCTTTCGGTTTCTTT.

This clonotype was counted ten times or more. The CDR3 DNA reads TGTGCCAGCAGCTCCTCAGCGGGGGCAAGCACAGATACGCAGTATTTT. Protein product: CASSSSAGASTDTQYF. This chain connects TRBV7-9 to TRBJ2-3; 8 bases line up with TRBD2. Germline lookup yields CDR1 SEHNR and CDR2 FQNEAQ (reference sequence). V dropped 4 bases and J dropped 0; count of bases not matched to a gene: 6. The CDR3 contains 16 residues.

This clonotype was recorded many times. The rearrangement joins TRBV18 to TRBJ2-3, with D unclear. CDR3 length: 12 amino acids. Trimming shortened V by 3 bases and J by 5 bases, and 6 bases separated the two germline ends. Germline loops: CDR1 KGHSH, CDR2 LQKENI. The CDR3, as DNA: TGTGCCAGCTCACCTAGCCAAGATACGCAGTATTTT. Protein sequence: CASSPSQDTQYF.

At least ten counts were recorded for this clonotype. The gene calls are TRBV9 and TRBJ2-5; D remains ambiguous. The CDR3 is 14 residues long. V was pared by 0 bases and J by 1 base, with 7 bases between. Germline lookup yields CDR1 SGDLS and CDR2 YYNGEE. The CDR3 DNA follows: TGTGCCAGCAGCGTAGGGATTTTCCAAGAGACCCAGTACTTC. Its translation is CASSVGIFQETQYF.

This clonotype has a count of ten or more. The chain recombines TRBV20-1 with TRBJ1-2, with D possibly TRBD1 on 5 matching bases. V was shortened by 4 bases and J by 0 bases, with 9 bases between the two germline ends. Germline V lookup: CDR1 DFQATT, CDR2 SNEGSKA (reference sequence). The length of the CDR3 is 13 residues. This CDR3 reads CSAMWGANYGYTF. The CDR3 DNA reads as TGCAGTGCTATGTGGGGGGCTAACTATGGCTACACCTTC.

This clonotype was seen at least ten times. The rearrangement links TRBV7-9 to TRBJ2-1; 10 bases are shared with TRBD2. CDR3 length: 16 residues. The V and J ends lost 3 bases and 6 bases, in that order; junction bases with no gene match: 8. Germline CDR1 and CDR2: SEHNR and FQNEAQ (reference sequence). The CDR3 bases are TGTGCCAGCAGCTTTTTTCTAGCGGGGGTAAGCAATGAGCAGTTCTTC. Translating it yields CASSFFLAGVSNEQFF.

Ten or more counts support this clonotype. J is TRBJ2-1 and V is TRBV20-1; 7 bases line up with TRBD2. The germline gives CDR1 DFQATT, CDR2 SNEGSKA (reference sequence). The CDR3 has 12 residues. J lost 6 bases, V lost 2 bases, and 1 base had no gene match. This chain's CDR3 is CSARSGGNEQFF. The CDR3, as DNA: TGCAGTGCTAGATCGGGGGGCAATGAGCAGTTCTTC.

This clonotype was seen many times. For the CDR3, the DNA is TGCAGTATAGGGGTTCTCAATCAGCCCCAGCATTTT. This translates into CSIGVLNQPQHF. The chain uses TRBV20-1 and TRBJ1-5; D might be TRBD1 (5 bases). Trimming pared 8 bases from V and 3 bases from J, leaving 11 bases between. The CDR3 has 12 residues. Per the germline V gene, CDR1 is DFQATT and CDR2 is SNEGSKA (reference sequence).

This clonotype was found many times. V gene TRBV9 combines with J gene TRBJ2-1; D might be TRBD1 (5 bases). The germline V gene has CDR1 SGDLS and CDR2 YYNGEE. V lost 1 base and J lost 7, with 12 bases in between. This CDR3 spans 14 amino acids. The CDR3 DNA reads TGTGCCAGCAGCGTACAGGGATTCGGGAATGAGCAGTTCTTC. This gives the protein CASSVQGFGNEQFF.

This clonotype showed up many times. In DNA form, the CDR3 reads TGTGCCAGCGCCGGGACAGTGTCACCAGATACGCAGTATTTT. Amino acid sequence: CASAGTVSPDTQYF. The V and J genes are TRBV6-2 or TRBV6-3 and TRBJ2-3; 7 nucleotides align to TRBD1. There are 14 residues in the CDR3. Unmatched junction bases numbered 9, after V lost 8 bases and J lost 4 bases. The germline CDR1 and CDR2 sequences are MNHEY and SVGEGT.

The genes are TRBV19 and TRBJ2-2; 7 bases are shared with TRBD2. There are 14 residues in the CDR3. Trimming took 5 bases from V and 6 from J; bases not matched to a gene: 6. From germline, CDR1 is LNHDA and CDR2 SQIVND (reference sequence). The CDR3 sequence: CASSRPGRAGELFF. The CDR3 DNA follows: TGTGCCAGTAGTCGGCCAGGGAGGGCCGGGGAGCTGTTTTTT.

V gene TRBV7-8 combines with J gene TRBJ2-5; possible D gene TRBD2, 5 bases. Per the germline V gene, CDR1 is SGHVS and CDR2 is FQNEAQ. The CDR3 runs 12 residues. V lost 5 bases and J lost 5, with 9 bases in between. The CDR3 bases are TGTGCCAGCAGCCCCCAGCGGGAGACCCAGTACTTC. Protein: CASSPQRETQYF.

This clonotype was picked up many times. The chain couples TRBV3-1 to TRBJ2-1; D possibly corresponds to TRBD2 (5 bases). Trimming left V 3 bases short and J 15 bases short, with 15 bases between. CDR3 length: 12 amino acids. Germline lookup yields CDR1 LGHDT and CDR2 YNNKEL (reference sequence). CDR3 DNA sequence: TGTGCCAGCAGCCAGGCAGAGACTAAACGGTTCTTC. Translation: CASSQAETKRFF.

This clonotype appeared a few times. This chain uses TRBV12-3 or TRBV12-4 with TRBJ1-2; D not certain. V lost 5 bases to trimming and J lost 1 base, with 11 bases between them. This CDR3 has 14 amino acids. The CDR3 sequence: CASSPGGFNYGYTF. Written as DNA, the CDR3 is TGTGCCAGCAGTCCCGGTGGTTTTAACTATGGCTACACCTTC.

The table lists this clonotype with many counts. The gene calls are TRBV5-1 and TRBJ2-5, with 8 bases matching TRBD2. The V segment lost 2 bases and the J segment 4 bases; nucleotides outside the gene matches: 4. This CDR3 comprises 14 residues. CDR1 SGHRS and CDR2 YFSETQ come from the germline V gene. The CDR3 DNA sequence: TGCGCCAGCAGCTTCGGGGGGGCCGGAGAGACCCAGTACTTC. Protein product: CASSFGGAGETQYF.

This clonotype was recorded a few times. In nucleotides, the CDR3 is TGTGCCAGCAGCCCAACCAGACAGGGGATCCTTTATGGCTACACCTTC. Translation gives CASSPTRQGILYGYTF. The rearrangement joins TRBV12-3 or TRBV12-4 to TRBJ1-2, with 8 nucleotides matching TRBD1. The CDR3 spans 16 residues. V lost 6 bases and J lost 5; bases outside the gene matches: 14.

The chain recombines TRBV6-1 with TRBJ2-5, with D possibly being TRBD2 (7 bases). Trimming took off 1 base at V and 5 bases at J, with 17 bases between the two ends. Germline loops: CDR1 MNHNS, CDR2 SASEGT. The CDR3 is made up of 16 amino acids. In DNA, the CDR3 is TGTGCCAGCAGTGAAGGCTCCGGGGGGCGGTGGGAGACCCAGTACTTC. This sequence encodes CASSEGSGGRWETQYF.

This clonotype was counted ten times or more. The DNA for the CDR3 is TGTGCCAGCACGGGACCTGGAAACACCATATATTTT. Its translation: CASTGPGNTIYF. J is TRBJ1-3 and V is TRBV27; a weak D match, TRBD1 (5 bases). V lost 7 bases to trimming and J lost 2 bases, with 6 bases between them. The germline CDR1 and CDR2 sequences are MNHEY and SMNVEV (reference sequence). This CDR3 is built from 12 residues.

This clonotype came up many times. The gene calls are TRBV7-9 and TRBJ1-4; weak D call: TRBD1 (6 bases). Germline V CDR1 and CDR2: SEHNR, FQNEAQ (reference sequence). The CDR3 sequence is 14 residues long. V lost 5 bases and J 6 bases, leaving 13 bases between the germline ends. The chain's CDR3 is CASSPPAGDEKLFF. For the CDR3, the DNA is TGTGCCAGCAGCCCACCGGCAGGGGATGAAAAACTGTTTTTT.

This CDR3 is CASSLSGLEQYF. In nucleotides, the CDR3 is TGTGCCAGCAGCTTGTCGGGGCTCGAGCAGTACTTC. The V call is TRBV5-5, the J call TRBJ2-7; either TRBD1 or TRBD2 may fit D (5 bases each). The ends were cut back, 1 base at V and 6 bases at J, with 8 bases in the middle. CDR1 is SGHKS, CDR2 YYEKEE, per germline (reference sequence). The CDR3 totals 12 residues. Combining the CDR3 with reference TRBV5-5 and TRBJ2-7 gives the whole variable domain DAGVTQSPTHLIKTRGQQVTLRCSPISGHKSVSWYQQVLGQGPQFIFQYYEKEERGRGNFPDRFSARQFPNYSSELNVNALLLGDSALYLCASSLSGLEQYFGPGTRLTVT.

This chain joins TRBV5-6 and TRBJ2-1; 8 bases align to TRBD1. CDR1 SGHDT and CDR2 YYEEEE come from the germline V gene. The CDR3 extends over 15 amino acids. V shed 4 bases, J shed 3 bases, and the junction held 6 bases outside the gene matches. CDR3 sequence (DNA): TGTGCCAGCAGCCCGACGGACAGGGACTACAATGAGCAGTTCTTC. Encoded protein: CASSPTDRDYNEQFF.